This T cell receptor beta chain was sequenced for a study of blood T cell repertoires in COVID-19. At the level of the study: Spain, Italy and the United States supplied samples that represented acute and convalescent COVID-19. In each case, the material was cDNA or gDNA derived from T cells, B-cell-depleted T cells, or PBMCs.

Concerning this clone: Other nucleotide sequences in the sample specify the same CDR3.

CDR3 length: 13 amino acids. V was trimmed by 1 base and J by 5 bases, leaving 8 bases between them. Germline values: CDR1 MGHRA, CDR2 YSYEKL. Profiling relied on immunoSEQ multiplex PCR, and the TCRdb table lists in-frame clones only, not all of them. The sample holds about 340,000 clones, roughly 90% seen once. Patients from Seattle were sampled longitudinally, starting during active infection. The rearrangement joins TRBV4-1 to TRBJ2-5; D remains ambiguous. Sequenced input: peripheral blood. The clonotype comes from a woman aged 70-85 years with COVID-19, enrolled during active disease. In DNA form, the CDR3 reads TGCGCCAGCAGCCAAGTGGTCAGGGAGACCCAGTACTTC. Its translation: CASSQVVRETQYF.